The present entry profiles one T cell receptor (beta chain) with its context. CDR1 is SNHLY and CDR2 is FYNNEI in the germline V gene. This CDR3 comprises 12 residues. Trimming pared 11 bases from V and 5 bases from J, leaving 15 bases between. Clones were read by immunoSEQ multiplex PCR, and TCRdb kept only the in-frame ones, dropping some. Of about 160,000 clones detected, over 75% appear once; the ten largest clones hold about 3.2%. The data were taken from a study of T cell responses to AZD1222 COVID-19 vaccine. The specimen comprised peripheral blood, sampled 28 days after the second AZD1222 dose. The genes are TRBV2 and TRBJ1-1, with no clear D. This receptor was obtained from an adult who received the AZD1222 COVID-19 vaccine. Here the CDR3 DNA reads TGTGCCGCCCGGCGCCTTGGAACTGAAGCTTTCTTT. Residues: CAARRLGTEAFF.